Below, one T cell receptor (beta chain) is given with its context. This sample stems from a study of blood T cell repertoires in COVID-19. At the level of the study: There were acute and convalescent COVID-19 samples, and they came from the United States, Italy and Spain. In each case, the material was cDNA or gDNA derived from T cells, B-cell-depleted T cells, or PBMCs.

Original methodology: Amplification with reference gene primers provided the estimates of nucleated cell counts. Clones were sequenced by immunoSEQ multiplex PCR, and TCRdb holds only the in-frame ones, with some missing. Clonal size and the V and J genes are those of that table, whereas D and trimming came from the DNA. The sample lists 79,000 or so clones; around nine tenths were seen once. J was trimmed by 2 bases and V by 6 bases; bases with no gene match: 4. Germline V CDR1 and CDR2: LNHDA, SQIVND (reference sequence). This CDR3 contains 14 residues. The genes are TRBV19 and TRBJ1-3; 7 nucleotides agree with TRBD1. This clonotype was obtained from a human donor in a cohort sampled during active COVID-19. The material sequenced was peripheral blood. CDR3 loop: CASRQGVAGNTIYF. As DNA, the CDR3 is TGTGCCAGTAGGCAGGGGGTAGCTGGAAACACCATATATTTT.